This TCR beta chain was obtained from a study of siplizumab effects on memory and regulatory T cells. Study-level findings and limits: Left unconfirmed was the suppressive function of proliferating Tregs from siplizumab cultures. Mappable CD4+ clones that were alloreactive averaged around 70% Treg-derived with siplizumab versus approximately 30% in controls. Memory cells seemed less diverse than naive T cells, which also seemed major contributors to the alloresponse. Some alloreactive sequences were traceable to unstimulated CD4+ memory cells, and siplizumab significantly reduced them.

V lost 6 bases, J lost 4 bases, and 12 bases lay in between. Germline V gene data show CDR1 as SGHNT and CDR2 as YYREEE (reference sequence). This CDR3 region has 13 residues. As for this clone: Its cognate antigen is unknown.

Assay: immunoSEQ multiplex PCR; the TCRdb copy retains only in-frame clones and omits some. This table has 100,000 or so clones, around 90% appearing once. Sequencing was done on a sample of Tregs sorted from blood. The sequence was obtained from a human donor in good health. This rearrangement joins TRBV5-4 to TRBJ2-3; D unresolved. The CDR3 region is CASKWVAADTQYF. The CDR3 nucleotides are TGTGCCAGCAAATGGGTAGCCGCAGATACGCAGTATTTT.